The 24 T cell receptor beta chains below all came from one sample that was sequenced in a study of blood T cell repertoires in COVID-19. TCRdb's table, derived via immunoSEQ multiplex PCR, lists solely in-frame clones and lacks some. Among about 190,000 clones listed, approximately 89% were seen once. The sequenced sample consisted of peripheral blood. Receptors were obtained from a woman younger than 45 with acute or convalescent COVID-19.

Points on this clone: Additional DNA sequences in this sample encode the identical CDR3. This chain links TRBV7-9 with TRBJ2-3, with D maybe TRBD2 (5 bases). V was trimmed by 1 base and J by 5 bases, leaving 10 bases between them. CDR1 is SEHNR and CDR2 is FQNEAQ in the germline V gene (reference sequence). CDR3 length equals 14 residues. The CDR3 loop is CASSLGTSGDTQYF. CDR3 sequence (DNA): TGTGCCAGCAGCTTAGGAACTAGTGGAGATACGCAGTATTTT.

This chain uses TRBV5-1 with TRBJ1-1, with D unclear. CDR3 size: 14 residues. V lost 2 bases, J lost 1 base, and 9 bases lay in between. The germline CDR1 and CDR2 sequences are SGHRS and YFSETQ. The CDR3 nucleotides read TGCGCCAGCAGCTTCTCACAGACGAACACTGAAGCTTTCTTT. This codes for CASSFSQTNTEAFF.

V and J are TRBV7-2 and TRBJ1-5, with unresolved D. CDR3 length: 12 residues. Germline-derived CDR1 and CDR2 are SGHTA and FQGNSA. Trimming pared 5 bases from V and 7 bases from J, leaving 9 bases between. Here the CDR3 DNA reads TGTGCCAGCAGCCCATCCGGGCAGCCCCAGCATTTT. Its protein product is CASSPSGQPQHF.

The CDR3 DNA reads TGTGCCAGCGGGCCCCGGGACAACATAAACACCGGGGAGCTGTTTTTT. Translated, it gives CASGPRDNINTGELFF. This chain links TRBV25-1 with TRBJ2-2; maybe TRBD1 (6 bases). The CDR3 sequence is 16 residues long. CDR1 is MGHDK, CDR2 SYGVNS, per germline. V was shortened by 8 bases and J by 2 bases, with 18 bases between the two germline ends.

V and J are TRBV6-5 and TRBJ1-1; 8 nucleotides match TRBD1. Germline CDR1 reads MNHEY; CDR2 reads SVGAGI. J was trimmed by 12 bases and V by 2 bases; bases with no gene match: 2. This CDR3 has 11 residues. CDR3 protein: CASSYGQGSFF. CDR3 DNA sequence: TGTGCCAGCAGTTACGGACAGGGATCTTTCTTT.

The chain links TRBV2 to TRBJ1-5, with TRBD1 matching over 9 bases. The germline V gene encodes CDR1 SNHLY and CDR2 FYNNEI. The V gene end was trimmed by 9 bases and the J gene end by 4 bases; junction bases not matched to a gene: 7. This CDR3 is built from 14 residues. CDR3 protein: CASGDRERNQPQHF. CDR3 coding DNA: TGTGCCAGTGGGGACAGGGAAAGGAATCAGCCCCAGCATTTT.

The rearrangement joins TRBV7-8 to TRBJ2-3, with TRBD1 identical over 9 bases. The CDR3 has 17 residues. Germline trimming cut 5 bases from V and 2 bases from J; bases unmatched to any gene: 11. CDR1 SGHVS and CDR2 FQNEAQ come from the germline V gene. The CDR3 coding sequence is TGTGCCAGCAGCACCCAAGCGGGACAGGGCATCACAGATACGCAGTATTTT. It codes for CASSTQAGQGITDTQYF.

The rearrangement links TRBV5-1 to TRBJ2-2, with TRBD2 matching 7 bases. This CDR3 region has 16 residues. Germline trimming cut 2 bases from V and 1 base from J; bases unmatched to any gene: 5. Per germline, CDR1 SGHRS and CDR2 YFSETQ. CDR3 amino acids: CASSFLQRGNTGELFF. The CDR3 DNA is TGCGCCAGCAGCTTTCTACAGCGGGGGAACACCGGGGAGCTGTTTTTT.

V is TRBV28 and J is TRBJ1-5; D not resolved. Germline V gene lookup returns CDR1 MDHEN and CDR2 SYDVKM. With 3 bases removed from V and 6 bases from J, the gap between germline ends came to 15 bases. This CDR3 is built from 15 residues. For the CDR3, the DNA is TGTGCCAGCAGTTTCACGGGATATCAAGCTCAGCCCCAGCATTTT. Amino acids: CASSFTGYQAQPQHF.

The table lists this clone with a count of one. J is TRBJ2-5 and V is TRBV2; 7 bases map to TRBD2. The junction had 7 bases not matched to a gene; V was cut back by 8 bases and J by 4 bases. The CDR3 is 13 residues long. CDR1 is SNHLY, CDR2 FYNNEI, per germline. The CDR3 DNA is TGTGCCAGCGGGGGTGGCGGGAGAGAGACCCAGTACTTC. Residues: CASGGGGRETQYF.

The chain links TRBV25-1 to TRBJ1-4; TRBD1 might be the D (5 bases). Germline CDR1 reads MGHDK; CDR2 reads SYGVNS. Trimming left V 4 bases short and J 9 bases short, with 15 bases between. CDR3 length: 14 amino acids. The CDR3 is CASSGGLPSQKLFF. Here the CDR3 DNA reads TGTGCCAGCAGTGGGGGCCTTCCCTCTCAAAAACTGTTTTTT.

The chain joins TRBV5-1 to TRBJ2-3, with TRBD2 matching over 11 bases. Per the germline V gene, CDR1 is SGHRS and CDR2 is YFSETQ. With V trimmed by 4 bases and J by 4 bases, 5 bases remained unmatched. The length of the CDR3 is 15 residues. The CDR3 reads CASSGSGRASDTQYF. CDR3 DNA: TGCGCCAGCAGCGGTAGCGGGAGGGCCTCAGATACGCAGTATTTT.

The chain joins TRBV29-1 to TRBJ2-5; D gene uncertain. The CDR3 is made up of 11 amino acids. Germline CDR1 SQVTM, CDR2 ANQGSEA. Trimming left V 7 bases short and J 5 bases short, with 11 bases between. The CDR3 region has the DNA TGCAGCGCCTGGGCCAGGGAGACCCAGTACTTC. The encoded protein is CSAWARETQYF.

Points on this clone: Other DNA sequences in this specimen translate into the identical CDR3. The chain carries TRBV5-1 and TRBJ2-7; D ambiguous. The CDR3 covers 11 residues. V was trimmed by 3 bases and J by 4 bases, leaving 5 bases between them. CDR1 and CDR2 (germline): SGHRS, YFSETQ. The CDR3 sequence is CASSSLYEQYF. The CDR3 nucleotides read TGCGCCAGCAGCTCGTTATACGAGCAGTACTTC.

The genes are TRBV11-3 and TRBJ2-7, with D tentatively TRBD1 (6 bases). This CDR3 contains 13 residues. The V end was cut by 8 bases, the J end by 3 bases, with 14 bases between. Germline V gene sequence: CDR1 SGHNT, CDR2 YENEEA. The CDR3 DNA is TGTGCCAGCGCTTCCGACAGGCGCTACGAGCAGTACTTC. It translates to CASASDRRYEQYF.

V gene TRBV4-1 combines with J gene TRBJ1-1; D gene uncertain. The germline V gene has CDR1 MGHRA and CDR2 YSYEKL. V was trimmed by 4 bases and J by 3 bases, leaving 12 bases between them. The CDR3 contains 14 residues. The CDR3 loop reads CASSRSEGHTEAFF. As DNA, the CDR3 is TGCGCCAGCAGCCGGTCAGAGGGCCACACTGAAGCTTTCTTT.

This sequence joins TRBV28 and TRBJ2-7; weak D call: TRBD2 (5 bases). The CDR3 length is 13 residues. V was pared by 7 bases and J by 0 bases, with 10 bases between. Germline CDR1 is MDHEN and CDR2 is SYDVKM. CDR3 residues: CASTLGSSYEQYF. CDR3 DNA sequence: TGTGCCAGCACCTTGGGGAGCTCCTACGAGCAGTACTTC.

The chain uses TRBV6-1 and TRBJ1-6; 8 bases align to TRBD1. Germline trimming cut 3 bases from V and 10 bases from J; bases unmatched to any gene: 8. Germline values: CDR1 MNHNS, CDR2 SASEGT. The CDR3 has 15 amino acids. CDR3 nucleotide sequence: TGTGCCAGCAGTGACCCAGGGGGCGTGAGCTCACCCCTCCACTTT. This sequence encodes CASSDPGGVSSPLHF.

This sequence joins TRBV4-1 and TRBJ2-7, with D possibly TRBD2 on 5 matching bases. Trimming removed 1 base at V and 5 bases at J, with 6 bases between. The germline V gene has CDR1 MGHRA and CDR2 YSYEKL. There are 12 residues in the CDR3. The CDR3 sequence: CASSQVGNEQYF. The CDR3 DNA reads as TGCGCCAGCAGCCAAGTCGGGAACGAGCAGTACTTC.

V usage is TRBV11-2 and J usage is TRBJ2-1, with 7 nucleotides matching TRBD1. The germline V gene encodes CDR1 SGHAT and CDR2 FQNNGV. This CDR3 comprises 11 residues. After removal of 6 bases from V and 7 bases from J, the junction contained 0 bases not matched to a gene. CDR3 amino acids: CASRTGNEQFF. The CDR3 nucleotides read TGTGCCAGCAGGACAGGGAATGAGCAGTTCTTC.

The V gene is TRBV11-1, the J gene TRBJ2-3; 9 nucleotides agree with TRBD2. Per germline, CDR1 SGHAT and CDR2 FQDESV (reference sequence). The CDR3 is made up of 15 amino acids. Trimming at V came to 6 bases and at J to 0 bases, leaving 4 bases not matched to a gene. CDR3 region: CASRRLAVSTDTQYF. Written as DNA, the CDR3 is TGTGCCAGCAGACGACTAGCGGTTAGCACAGATACGCAGTATTTT.

The chain employs TRBV5-1 and TRBJ2-3, with D unresolved. The CDR3 spans 14 residues. Trimming took 5 bases from V and 0 from J, leaving 10 bases between them. In germline, CDR1 is SGHRS, CDR2 YFSETQ. CDR3 region: CASSQPTSTDTQYF. CDR3 coding DNA: TGCGCCAGCAGTCAGCCGACTAGCACAGATACGCAGTATTTT.

A note on this clone: Within the sample, other DNA sequences also encode this same CDR3. The V call is TRBV28, the J call TRBJ2-1; D ambiguous. Germline V CDR1 and CDR2: MDHEN, SYDVKM. This CDR3 has 11 residues. V was clipped by 3 bases and J by 7 bases, with 4 bases between them. In nucleotides, the CDR3 is TGTGCCAGCAGTTTGAGAAATGAGCAGTTCTTC. Translated, it gives CASSLRNEQFF.

The CDR3 loop reads CASIPRSGSFAGELFF. CDR3 nucleotides: TGTGCCAGCATTCCGCGTAGCGGGTCTTTCGCCGGGGAGCTGTTTTTT. The chain uses TRBV28 and TRBJ2-2; 7 nucleotides agree with TRBD2. There are 16 residues in the CDR3. V shed 7 bases and J 6 bases; nucleotides not matched to a gene: 14. Germline V gene data show CDR1 as MDHEN and CDR2 as SYDVKM.